These 9 T cell receptor beta chains originate from one sample sequenced in a study of blood T cells in healthy people across ages. A second roughly 7 to 11 cycle PCR used barcoded and J-beta primers. One entry per CDR3 protein, called by TCRdb with MiXCR from the 5' RACE reads. The table has roughly 1.6 million distinct CDR3 sequences, about 32% seen once; the top ten hold over 9%. The sequencing sample was made of blood. Every receptor here comes from a woman in her twenties or thirties in good health.

This clonotype has more than one count but fewer than ten. V usage is TRBV4-2 and J usage is TRBJ2-7; no reliable D call. The ends were cut back, 4 bases at V and 6 bases at J, with 13 bases in the middle. The CDR3 consists of 13 residues. Germline assignment: CDR1 LGHNA and CDR2 YNFKEQ. The CDR3 DNA follows: TGTGCCAGCAGCCCCGGTCCCACGGGCGAGCAGTACTTC. Its protein is CASSPGPTGEQYF.

The CDR3 DNA follows: TGTGCCAGCAGCGCCGGGGGCGGGGCGAACGGGTATGGCTACACCTTC. Encoded protein: CASSAGGGANGYGYTF. The rearrangement joins TRBV2 to TRBJ1-2; D might be TRBD1 (6 bases). V shed 6 bases and J shed 5 bases, with 22 bases lying between them. The CDR3 runs 16 residues. Looked up from germline, CDR1 is SNHLY and CDR2 is FYNNEI.

The chain couples TRBV20-1 to TRBJ1-2; D is unclear. V was pared by 2 bases and J by 4 bases, with 8 bases between. This CDR3 has 12 amino acids. Germline lookup yields CDR1 DFQATT and CDR2 SNEGSKA (reference sequence). As DNA, the CDR3 is TGCAGTGCTAGACCCCAGTTCTATGGCTACACCTTC. This translates into CSARPQFYGYTF.

The chain joins TRBV14 to TRBJ1-2; D not certain. There are 18 residues in the CDR3. CDR1 is SGHDN and CDR2 is FVKESK in the germline V gene. The V gene lost 1 base and the J gene lost 4 bases, with 22 bases spanning the gap. The CDR3 loop reads CASSQAEVGRTSLYGYTF. Written as DNA, the CDR3 is TGTGCCAGCAGCCAAGCGGAAGTGGGCCGGACCTCACTCTATGGCTACACCTTC.

The chain carries TRBV5-6 and TRBJ1-1; no reliable D call. Germline CDR1 SGHDT, CDR2 YYEEEE. V was pared by 0 bases and J by 5 bases, with 11 bases between. The CDR3 length is 14 residues. CDR3 protein: CASSLAGVKTEAFF. Written as DNA, the CDR3 is TGTGCCAGCAGCTTGGCCGGGGTCAAAACTGAAGCTTTCTTT.

The chain joins TRBV30 to TRBJ1-4, with 7 nucleotides matching TRBD1. Germline CDR1 is GTSNPN and CDR2 is SVGIG (reference sequence). The CDR3 loop spans 14 amino acids. After removal of 4 bases from V and 3 bases from J, the junction contained 5 bases not matched to a gene. CDR3 protein: CAWKKQGPNEKLFF. The CDR3, as DNA: TGTGCCTGGAAAAAACAGGGGCCTAATGAAAAACTGTTTTTT. Full variable domain (remainder filled in from reference TRBV30 and TRBJ1-4): SQTIHQWPATLVQPVGSPLSLECTVEGTSNPNLYWYRQAAGRGLQLLFYSVGIGQISSEVPQNLSASRPQDRQFILSSKKLLLSDSGFYLCAWKKQGPNEKLFFGSGTQLSVL.

This clonotype came up many times. The gene calls are TRBV24-1 and TRBJ2-1; 7 bases fit TRBD1. The length of the CDR3 is 14 residues. The J segment lost 8 bases and the V segment lost 3 bases, leaving 6 bases of the junction unmatched. Germline V gives CDR1 KGHDR, CDR2 SFDVKD. The CDR3 DNA reads as TGTGCCACCAGTGATCCTGACAGGGTTGATGAGCAGTTCTTC. As protein: CATSDPDRVDEQFF.

This clonotype was observed a few times. The chain uses TRBV6-1 and TRBJ2-3; TRBD1 aligns across 8 bases. Germline V lookup: CDR1 MNHNS, CDR2 SASEGT. V lost 5 bases to trimming and J lost 4 bases; unmatched junction nucleotides: 5. This CDR3 contains 14 residues. In DNA, the CDR3 is TGTGCCAGCAGTTGGACAGGGACAGCAGATACGCAGTATTTT. Its translation is CASSWTGTADTQYF.

The genes are TRBV7-3 and TRBJ1-2; D may be TRBD1 (5 bases). Germline V CDR1 and CDR2: SGHTA, FQGTGA. The CDR3 extends over 14 amino acids. Trimming stripped 5 bases from V and 7 bases from J, with 17 bases between. Here the CDR3 DNA reads TGTGCCAGCAGCCCGACTGGGGGTAAGGGTGGCTACACCTTC. It yields the protein CASSPTGGKGGYTF.